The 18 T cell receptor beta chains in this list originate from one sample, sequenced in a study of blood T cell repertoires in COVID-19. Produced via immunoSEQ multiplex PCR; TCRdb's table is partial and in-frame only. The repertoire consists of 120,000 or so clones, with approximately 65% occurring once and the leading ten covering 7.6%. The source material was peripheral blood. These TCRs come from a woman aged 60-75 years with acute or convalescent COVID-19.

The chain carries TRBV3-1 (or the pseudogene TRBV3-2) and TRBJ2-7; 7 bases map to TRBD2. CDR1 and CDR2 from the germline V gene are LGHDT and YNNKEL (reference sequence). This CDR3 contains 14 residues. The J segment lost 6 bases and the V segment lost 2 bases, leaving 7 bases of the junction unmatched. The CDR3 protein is CASSQSGTTIEQYF. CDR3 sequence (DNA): TGTGCCAGCAGCCAAAGCGGGACTACGATCGAGCAGTACTTC.

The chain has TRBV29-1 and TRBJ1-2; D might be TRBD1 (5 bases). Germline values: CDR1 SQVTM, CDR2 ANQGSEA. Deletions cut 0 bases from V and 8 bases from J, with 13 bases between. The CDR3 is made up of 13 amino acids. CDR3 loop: CSVEEGGAGGYTF. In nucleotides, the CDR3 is TGCAGCGTTGAAGAGGGGGGTGCGGGAGGCTACACCTTC.

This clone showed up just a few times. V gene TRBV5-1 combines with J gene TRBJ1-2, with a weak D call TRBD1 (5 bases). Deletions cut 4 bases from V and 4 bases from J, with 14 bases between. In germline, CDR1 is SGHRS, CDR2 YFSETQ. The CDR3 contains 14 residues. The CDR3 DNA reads TGCGCCAGCAGCCCGAGCGGGGGTAGCTATGGCTACACCTTC. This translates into CASSPSGGSYGYTF. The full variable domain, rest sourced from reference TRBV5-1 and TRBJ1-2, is KAGVTQTPRYLIKTRGQQVTLSCSPISGHRSVSWYQQTPGQGLQFLFEYFSETQRNKGNFPGRFSGRQFSNSRSEMNVSTLELGDSALYLCASSPSGGSYGYTFGSGTRLTVV.

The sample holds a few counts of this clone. CDR3 region: CAWSGRGAQFF. The CDR3 coding sequence is TGTGCCTGGAGTGGCCGGGGGGCCCAGTTCTTC. This chain joins TRBV30 and TRBJ2-1; D perhaps matches TRBD2 (7 bases). There are 11 residues in the CDR3. From germline, CDR1 is GTSNPN and CDR2 SVGIG (reference sequence). V was clipped by 1 base and J by 13 bases, with 11 bases between them.

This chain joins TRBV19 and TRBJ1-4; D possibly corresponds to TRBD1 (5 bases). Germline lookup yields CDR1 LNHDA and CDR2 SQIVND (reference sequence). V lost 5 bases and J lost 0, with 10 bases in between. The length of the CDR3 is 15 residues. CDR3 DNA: TGTGCCAGTAGTGCCGACAGTGCAACTAATGAAAAACTGTTTTTT. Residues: CASSADSATNEKLFF.

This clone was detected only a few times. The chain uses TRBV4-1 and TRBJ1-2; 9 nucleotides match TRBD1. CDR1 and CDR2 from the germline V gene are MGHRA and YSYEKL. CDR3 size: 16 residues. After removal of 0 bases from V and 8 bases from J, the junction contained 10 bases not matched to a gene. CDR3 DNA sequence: TGCGCCAGCAGCCAAGACCTCGGGACAGGGTTGAGAGGCTACACCTTC. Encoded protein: CASSQDLGTGLRGYTF.

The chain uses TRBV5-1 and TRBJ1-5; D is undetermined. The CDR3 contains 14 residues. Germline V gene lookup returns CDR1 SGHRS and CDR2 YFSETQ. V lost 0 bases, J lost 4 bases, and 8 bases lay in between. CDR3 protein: CASSLADGNQPQHF. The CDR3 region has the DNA TGCGCCAGCAGCTTGGCCGACGGGAATCAGCCCCAGCATTTT. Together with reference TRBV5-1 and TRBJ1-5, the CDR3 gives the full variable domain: KAGVTQTPRYLIKTRGQQVTLSCSPISGHRSVSWYQQTPGQGLQFLFEYFSETQRNKGNFPGRFSGRQFSNSRSEMNVSTLELGDSALYLCASSLADGNQPQHFGDGTRLSIL.

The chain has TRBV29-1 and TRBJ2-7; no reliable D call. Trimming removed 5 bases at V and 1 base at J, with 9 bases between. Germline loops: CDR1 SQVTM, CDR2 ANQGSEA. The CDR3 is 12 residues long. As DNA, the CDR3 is TGCAGCGTTTCCGGTTATTCCTACGAGCAGTACTTC. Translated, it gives CSVSGYSYEQYF.

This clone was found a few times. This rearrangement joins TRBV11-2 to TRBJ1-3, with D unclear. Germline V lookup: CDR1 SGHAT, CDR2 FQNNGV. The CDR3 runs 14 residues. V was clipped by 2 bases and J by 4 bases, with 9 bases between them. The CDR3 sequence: CASSLTGRGNTIYF. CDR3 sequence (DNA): TGTGCCAGCAGCTTAACCGGCAGGGGAAACACCATATATTTT. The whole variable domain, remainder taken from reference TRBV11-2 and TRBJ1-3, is EAGVAQSPRYKIIEKRQSVAFWCNPISGHATLYWYQQILGQGPKLLIQFQNNGVVDDSQLPKDRFSAERLKGVDSTLKIQPAKLEDSAVYLCASSLTGRGNTIYFGEGSWLTVV.

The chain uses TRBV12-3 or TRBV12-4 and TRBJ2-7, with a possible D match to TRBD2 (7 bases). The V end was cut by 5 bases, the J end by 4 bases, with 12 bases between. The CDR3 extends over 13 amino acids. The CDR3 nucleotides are TGTGCCAGCAGTGTCGAGGGGGGGTACGAGCAGTACTTC. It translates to CASSVEGGYEQYF.

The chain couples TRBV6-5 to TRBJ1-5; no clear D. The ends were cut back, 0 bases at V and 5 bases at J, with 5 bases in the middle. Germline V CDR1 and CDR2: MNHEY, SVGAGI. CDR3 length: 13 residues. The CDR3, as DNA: TGTGCCAGCAGTTACTCGCGGGATCAGCCCCAGCATTTT. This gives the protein CASSYSRDQPQHF.

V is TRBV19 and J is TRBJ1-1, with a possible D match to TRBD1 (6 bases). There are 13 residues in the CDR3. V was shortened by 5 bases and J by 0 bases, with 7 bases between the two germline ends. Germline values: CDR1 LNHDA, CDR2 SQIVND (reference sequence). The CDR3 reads CASSRTVNTEAFF. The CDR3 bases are TGTGCCAGTAGTCGGACAGTGAACACTGAAGCTTTCTTT. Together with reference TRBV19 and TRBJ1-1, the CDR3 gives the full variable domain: DGGITQSPKYLFRKEGQNVTLSCEQNLNHDAMYWYRQDPGQGLRLIYYSQIVNDFQKGDIAEGYSVSREKKESFPLTVTSAQKNPTAFYLCASSRTVNTEAFFGQGTRLTVV.

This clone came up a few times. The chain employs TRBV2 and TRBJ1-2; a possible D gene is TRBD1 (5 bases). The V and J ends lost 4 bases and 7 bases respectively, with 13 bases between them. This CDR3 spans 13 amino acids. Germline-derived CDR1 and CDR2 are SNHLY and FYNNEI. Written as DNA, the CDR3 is TGTGCCAGCAGTGCGAGCAGGGCTCCTGGCTACACCTTC. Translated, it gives CASSASRAPGYTF. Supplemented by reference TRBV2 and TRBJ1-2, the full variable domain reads EPEVTQTPSHQVTQMGQEVILRCVPISNHLYFYWYRQILGQKVEFLVSFYNNEISEKSEIFDDQFSVERPDGSNFTLKIRSTKLEDSAMYFCASSASRAPGYTFGSGTRLTVV.

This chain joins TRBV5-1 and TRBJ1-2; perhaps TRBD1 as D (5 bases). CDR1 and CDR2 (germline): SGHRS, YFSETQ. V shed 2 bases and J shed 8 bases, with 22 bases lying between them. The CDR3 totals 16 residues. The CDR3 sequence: CASSFFLPGRREGYTF. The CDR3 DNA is TGCGCCAGCAGCTTTTTCCTTCCAGGGAGGAGGGAAGGCTACACCTTC.

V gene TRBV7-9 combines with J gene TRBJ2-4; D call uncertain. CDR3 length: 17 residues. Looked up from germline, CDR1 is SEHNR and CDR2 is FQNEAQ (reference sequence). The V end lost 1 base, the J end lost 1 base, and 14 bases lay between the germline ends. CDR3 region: CASSLVVSQRAKNIQYF. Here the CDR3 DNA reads TGTGCCAGCAGCTTAGTCGTCAGCCAGAGGGCCAAAAACATTCAGTACTTC.

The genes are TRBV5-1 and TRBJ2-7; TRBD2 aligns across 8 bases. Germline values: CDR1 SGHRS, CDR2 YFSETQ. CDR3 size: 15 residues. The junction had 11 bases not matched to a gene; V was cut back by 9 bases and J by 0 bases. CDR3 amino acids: CATREGVSHSYEQYF. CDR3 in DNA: TGCGCCACCCGGGAGGGGGTCTCTCACTCCTACGAGCAGTACTTC.

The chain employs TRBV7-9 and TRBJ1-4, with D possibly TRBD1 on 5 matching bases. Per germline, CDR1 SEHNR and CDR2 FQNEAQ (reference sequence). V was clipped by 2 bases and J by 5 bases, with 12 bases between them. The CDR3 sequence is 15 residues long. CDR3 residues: CASSLNSRQNEKLFF. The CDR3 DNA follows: TGTGCCAGCAGCTTAAACTCGAGACAGAATGAAAAACTGTTTTTT.

The chain's CDR3 is CASSPLADTVNSPLHF. DNA of the CDR3: TGTGCCAGCTCACCACTCGCGGACACTGTAAATTCACCCCTCCACTTT. The rearrangement uses TRBV18 and TRBJ1-6; possibly TRBD1 for D (5 bases). Germline CDR1 reads KGHSH; CDR2 reads LQKENI. There are 16 residues in the CDR3. Trimming took 1 base from V and 7 from J, leaving 14 bases between them.